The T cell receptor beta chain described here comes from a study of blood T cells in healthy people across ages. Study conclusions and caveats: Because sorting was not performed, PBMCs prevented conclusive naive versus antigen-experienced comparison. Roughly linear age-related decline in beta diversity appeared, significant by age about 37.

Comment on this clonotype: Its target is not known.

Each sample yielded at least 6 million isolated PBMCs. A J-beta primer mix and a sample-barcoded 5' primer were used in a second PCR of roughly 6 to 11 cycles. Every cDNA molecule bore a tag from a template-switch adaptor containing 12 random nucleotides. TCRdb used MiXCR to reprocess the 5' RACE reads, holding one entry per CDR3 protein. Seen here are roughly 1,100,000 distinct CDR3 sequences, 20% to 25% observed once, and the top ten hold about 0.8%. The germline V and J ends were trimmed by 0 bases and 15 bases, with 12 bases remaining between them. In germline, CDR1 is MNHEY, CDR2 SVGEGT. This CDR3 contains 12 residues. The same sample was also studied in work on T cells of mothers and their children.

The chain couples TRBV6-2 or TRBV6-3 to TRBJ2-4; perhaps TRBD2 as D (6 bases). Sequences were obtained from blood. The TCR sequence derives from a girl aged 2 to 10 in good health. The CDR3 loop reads CASSYSWGVLYF. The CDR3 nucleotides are TGTGCCAGCAGTTACTCCTGGGGGGTACTGTACTTC.